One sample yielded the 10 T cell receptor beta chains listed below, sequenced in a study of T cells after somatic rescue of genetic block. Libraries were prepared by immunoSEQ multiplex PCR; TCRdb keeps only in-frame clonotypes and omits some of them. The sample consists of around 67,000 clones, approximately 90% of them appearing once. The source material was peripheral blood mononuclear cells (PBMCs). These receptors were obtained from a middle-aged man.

In nucleotides, the CDR3 is TGTGCCAGCAGTCAGGGGGGCACAGATACGCAGTATTTT. Translation gives CASSQGGTDTQYF. This chain joins TRBV5-4 and TRBJ2-3; TRBD1 aligns across 7 bases. V lost 5 bases, J lost 1 base, and 1 base stayed unmatched. CDR3 size: 13 residues. The germline CDR1 and CDR2 sequences are SGHNT and YYREEE (reference sequence).

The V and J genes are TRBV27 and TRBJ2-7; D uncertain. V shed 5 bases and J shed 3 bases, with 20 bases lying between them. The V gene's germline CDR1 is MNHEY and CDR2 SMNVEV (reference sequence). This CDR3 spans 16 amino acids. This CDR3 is CASSRVGRGYLYEQYF. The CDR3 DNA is TGTGCCAGCAGTAGAGTGGGTCGAGGTTATCTCTACGAGCAGTACTTC.

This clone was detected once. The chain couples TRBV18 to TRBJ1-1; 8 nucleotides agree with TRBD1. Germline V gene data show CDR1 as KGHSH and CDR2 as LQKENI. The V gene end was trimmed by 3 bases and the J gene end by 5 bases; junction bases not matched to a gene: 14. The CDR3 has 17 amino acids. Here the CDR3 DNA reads TGTGCCAGCTCACCGCAGGGGGCGGGGTACCTTGATACTGAAGCTTTCTTT. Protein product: CASSPQGAGYLDTEAFF. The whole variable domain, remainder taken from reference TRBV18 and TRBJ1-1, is NAGVMQNPRHLVRRRGQEARLRCSPMKGHSHVYWYRQLPEEGLKFMVYLQKENIIDESGMPKERFSAEFPKEGPSILRIQQVVRGDSAAYFCASSPQGAGYLDTEAFFGQGTRLTVV.

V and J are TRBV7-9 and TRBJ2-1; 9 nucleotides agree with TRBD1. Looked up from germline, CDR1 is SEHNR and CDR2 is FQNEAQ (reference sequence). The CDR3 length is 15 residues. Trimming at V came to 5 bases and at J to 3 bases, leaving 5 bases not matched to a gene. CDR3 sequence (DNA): TGTGCCAGCAGCCGACAGGGGGAAGTCTACAATGAGCAGTTCTTC. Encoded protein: CASSRQGEVYNEQFF.

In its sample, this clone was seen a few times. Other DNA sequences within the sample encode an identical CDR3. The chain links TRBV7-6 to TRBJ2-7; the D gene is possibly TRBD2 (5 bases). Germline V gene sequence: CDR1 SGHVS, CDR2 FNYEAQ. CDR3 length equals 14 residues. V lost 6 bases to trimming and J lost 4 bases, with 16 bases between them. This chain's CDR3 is CASSPGGGSYEQYF. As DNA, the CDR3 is TGTGCCAGCAGTCCTGGTGGAGGTTCTTACGAGCAGTACTTC.

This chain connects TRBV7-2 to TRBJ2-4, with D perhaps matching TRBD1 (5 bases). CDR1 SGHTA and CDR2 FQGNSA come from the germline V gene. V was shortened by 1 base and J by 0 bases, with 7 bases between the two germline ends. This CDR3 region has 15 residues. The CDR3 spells CASSLGGQAKNIQYF. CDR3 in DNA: TGTGCCAGCAGCTTAGGAGGACAAGCCAAAAACATTCAGTACTTC.

The CDR3 DNA is TGTGCCAGCAACCCATCTAGCGGGGGGATCTCCTACGAGCAGTACTTC. As protein: CASNPSSGGISYEQYF. The chain recombines TRBV11-1 with TRBJ2-7, with 11 bases that match TRBD2. The CDR3 has 16 residues. J lost 0 bases, V lost 7 bases, and 8 bases had no gene match. Germline V gives CDR1 SGHAT, CDR2 FQDESV (reference sequence).

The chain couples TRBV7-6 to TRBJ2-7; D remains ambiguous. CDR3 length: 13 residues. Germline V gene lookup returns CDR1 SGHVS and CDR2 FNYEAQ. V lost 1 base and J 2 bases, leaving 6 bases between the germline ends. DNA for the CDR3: TGTGCCAGCAGCTTAGACACCACCTACGAGCAGTACTTC. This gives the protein CASSLDTTYEQYF.

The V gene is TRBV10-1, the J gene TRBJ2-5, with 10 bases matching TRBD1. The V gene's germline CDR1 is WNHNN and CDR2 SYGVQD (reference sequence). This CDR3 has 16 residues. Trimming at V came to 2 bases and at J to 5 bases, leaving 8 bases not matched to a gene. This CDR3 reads CASSEIGQGGGETQYF. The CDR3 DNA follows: TGCGCCAGCAGTGAGATCGGACAGGGGGGTGGCGAGACCCAGTACTTC.

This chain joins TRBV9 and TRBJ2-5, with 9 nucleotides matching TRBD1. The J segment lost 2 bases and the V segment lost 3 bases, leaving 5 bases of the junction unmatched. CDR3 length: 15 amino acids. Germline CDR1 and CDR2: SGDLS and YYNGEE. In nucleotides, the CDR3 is TGTGCCAGCAGCGGGATACAGGGGGCTCAAGAGACCCAGTACTTC. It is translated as CASSGIQGAQETQYF.